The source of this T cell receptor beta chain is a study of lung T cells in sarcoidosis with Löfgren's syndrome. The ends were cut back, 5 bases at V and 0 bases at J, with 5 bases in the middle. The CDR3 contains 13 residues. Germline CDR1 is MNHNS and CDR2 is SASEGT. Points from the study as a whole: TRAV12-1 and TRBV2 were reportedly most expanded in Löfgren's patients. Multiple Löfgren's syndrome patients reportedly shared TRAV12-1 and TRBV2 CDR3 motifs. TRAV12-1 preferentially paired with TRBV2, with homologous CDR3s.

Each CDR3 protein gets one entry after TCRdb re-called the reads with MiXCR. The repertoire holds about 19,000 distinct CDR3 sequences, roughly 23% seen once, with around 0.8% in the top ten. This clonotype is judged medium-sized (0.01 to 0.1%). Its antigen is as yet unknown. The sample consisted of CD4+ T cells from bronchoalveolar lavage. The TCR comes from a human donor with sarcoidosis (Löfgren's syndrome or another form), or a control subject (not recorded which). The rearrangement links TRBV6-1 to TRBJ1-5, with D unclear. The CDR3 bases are TGTGCCAGCAGTAAGGGTAGCAATCAGCCCCAGCATTTT. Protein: CASSKGSNQPQHF.